This TCR beta chain comes out of a study of T cell repertoires and HLA-DP antigens. Study as a whole: Transduced HeLa cells presented HLA-DP to CD4+ T cells.

Findings and limits, study-wide: Sorted CD137+ clonality was approximately 0.42 for both alloantigens, versus roughly 0.04 pre-culture.

On this clone: Its antigen is currently unknown.

The primer mix covered 54 TRBV segments and 13 TRBJ segments. Pre-culture CD4+ samples were sequenced deeply, targeting roughly 200,000 T cell genomes. Assay: immunoSEQ multiplex PCR; the TCRdb copy retains only in-frame clones and omits some. This sample carries 65,000 to 95,000 clones, about 82% of them seen once, and the ten largest clones take roughly 1.6%. The germline V and J ends were trimmed by 4 bases and 2 bases, with 11 bases remaining between them. The CDR3 is made up of 14 amino acids. Germline-derived CDR1 and CDR2 are SGHAT and FQDESV (reference sequence). This chain joins TRBV11-1 and TRBJ2-5; unclear D gene. The receptor's source is a man between 60 and 75 years old in good health and CMV-seronegative. Source material: CD4+ T cells from PBMCs. The CDR3 nucleotides are TGTGCCAGCAGCTCCCGAGATCGACAAGAGACCCAGTACTTC. As protein: CASSSRDRQETQYF.